This is a list of T cell receptor beta chains from one sample in a study of early T cells in non-severe SARS-CoV-2 infection. TCRdb re-analysed the 5' RACE reads in MiXCR, keeping a single row per CDR3 protein. The table lists more than 25,000 distinct CDR3 sequences, 2.9% of them singletons. Sequenced input: whole blood. All receptors come from an adult who was a healthcare worker with PCR-confirmed SARS-CoV-2 infection or an uninfected control (not recorded which). CDR3s include the opening cysteine and the closing phenylalanine or tryptophan. Each record gives: clone size, V gene, D gene, J gene, CDR3 DNA, CDR3 protein. A D gene is named only where the DNA matches it firmly. Clone size, where shown, is once, few, many, or a class for clones that have expanded.

abundance: many
v_gene: TRBV20-1
d_gene: TRBD1
j_gene: TRBJ1-2
CDR3nt: TGCAGTGCTAGAGATGGACAGGTTGGCGGCTACACCTTC
CDR3aa: CSARDGQVGGYTF

abundance: many
v_gene: TRBV20-1
d_gene: TRBD1
j_gene: TRBJ1-2
CDR3nt: TGCAGTGCCGACTCACAGGGGTCGGACTATGGCTACACCTTC
CDR3aa: CSADSQGSDYGYTF

abundance: many
v_gene: TRBV3-1
d_gene: NA
j_gene: TRBJ1-6
CDR3nt: TGTGCCAGCAGCCAATCGATATGGGGTGACTCACCCCTCCACTTT
CDR3aa: CASSQSIWGDSPLHF

abundance: many
v_gene: TRBV5-1
d_gene: TRBD1
j_gene: TRBJ1-1
CDR3nt: TGCGCCAGCAGCCCGACAGGGGAGGAAGCTTTCTTT
CDR3aa: CASSPTGEEAFF

abundance: few
v_gene: TRBV4-1
d_gene: NA
j_gene: TRBJ1-2
CDR3nt: TGCGCCAGCAGCCAGAAGACAGTTAACTATGGCTACACCTTC
CDR3aa: CASSQKTVNYGYTF

abundance: many
v_gene: TRBV29-1
d_gene: NA
j_gene: TRBJ2-5
CDR3nt: TGCAGCGTCACTAAGGGGGAAGAGACCCAGTACTTC
CDR3aa: CSVTKGEETQYF

abundance: few
v_gene: TRBV29-1
d_gene: NA
j_gene: TRBJ2-2
CDR3nt: TGCAGCGTTGTTCGGCAGATGACCGGGGAGCTGTTTTTT
CDR3aa: CSVVRQMTGELFF

abundance: many
v_gene: TRBV4-1
d_gene: NA
j_gene: TRBJ2-1
CDR3nt: TGCGCCAGCAGCCAGGGCCGGGATCGCAACTACAATGAGCAGTTCTTC
CDR3aa: CASSQGRDRNYNEQFF

abundance: many
v_gene: TRBV19
d_gene: TRBD1
j_gene: TRBJ2-6
CDR3nt: TGTGCCAGCAACCCGGGACAGGGGACTGGGGCCAACGTCCTGACTTTC
CDR3aa: CASNPGQGTGANVLTF

abundance: medium-sized
v_gene: TRBV4-2
d_gene: TRBD2
j_gene: TRBJ2-3
CDR3nt: TGTGCCAGCAGCCAAGATATCAAGCGGGGGATCACAGATACGCAGTATTTT
CDR3aa: CASSQDIKRGITDTQYF

abundance: many
v_gene: TRBV20-1
d_gene: NA
j_gene: TRBJ2-1
CDR3nt: TGCAGTGCTAGAGTTTACCACAGGCCTGAGCAGTTCTTC
CDR3aa: CSARVYHRPEQFF

abundance: medium-sized
v_gene: TRBV5-1
d_gene: NA
j_gene: TRBJ1-1
CDR3nt: TGCGCCAGCAGCTCAGGGACGGGGAACACTGAAGCTTTCTTT
CDR3aa: CASSSGTGNTEAFF

abundance: few
v_gene: TRBV5-5
d_gene: NA
j_gene: TRBJ2-1
CDR3nt: TGTGCCAGCAGCTTGGAGCAGGGAGGAGCTGGGCAGTTCTTC
CDR3aa: CASSLEQGGAGQFF

abundance: NA
v_gene: TRBV7-8
d_gene: NA
j_gene: TRBJ2-3
CDR3nt: TGTGCCAGCAGCTTAGCCCGGGCAGGGATCACAGATACGCAGTATTTT
CDR3aa: CASSLARAGITDTQYF

abundance: medium-sized
v_gene: TRBV6-5
d_gene: NA
j_gene: TRBJ2-3
CDR3nt: TGTGCCAGCAGTCGACGGAGCGGGCCTAGCACAGATACGCAGTATTTT
CDR3aa: CASSRRSGPSTDTQYF

abundance: many
v_gene: TRBV4-2
d_gene: TRBD1
j_gene: TRBJ2-4
CDR3nt: TGTGCCAGCAGCCAAGATAGGGGACAGGGGGCGACCAAAAACATTCAGTACTTC
CDR3aa: CASSQDRGQGATKNIQYF

abundance: many
v_gene: TRBV14
d_gene: NA
j_gene: TRBJ1-2
CDR3nt: TGTGCCAGCAGCCGGAGAGCTCTTTATGGCTACACCTTC
CDR3aa: CASSRRALYGYTF

abundance: many
v_gene: TRBV3-1
d_gene: NA
j_gene: TRBJ1-6
CDR3nt: TGTGCCAGCAGCCCTCCGGTCCAGGCCTCACCCCTCCACTTT
CDR3aa: CASSPPVQASPLHF

abundance: many
v_gene: TRBV5-8
d_gene: NA
j_gene: TRBJ1-5
CDR3nt: TGTGCCAGCAGCTTTCTACAGGGCCAGCCCCAGCATTTT
CDR3aa: CASSFLQGQPQHF

abundance: NA
v_gene: TRBV6-1
d_gene: NA
j_gene: TRBJ2-5
CDR3nt: TGTGCCAGCAGTGTAAACCCTTTTTCGGAGACCCAGTACTTC
CDR3aa: CASSVNPFSETQYF

abundance: many
v_gene: TRBV5-8
d_gene: TRBD1
j_gene: TRBJ1-3
CDR3nt: TGTGCCAGCAGCCTGGACAGGGACTCTGGAAACACCATATATTTT
CDR3aa: CASSLDRDSGNTIYF

abundance: NA
v_gene: TRBV7-3
d_gene: NA
j_gene: TRBJ2-5
CDR3nt: TGTGCCAGCAGCTTACAACGGATAGAGGGGGAGACCCAGTACTTC
CDR3aa: CASSLQRIEGETQYF

abundance: many
v_gene: TRBV11-2
d_gene: NA
j_gene: TRBJ1-6
CDR3nt: TGTGCCAGCACCCGAACAGGGCTCACCCTCCACTTT
CDR3aa: CASTRTGLTLHF

abundance: many
v_gene: TRBV29-1
d_gene: NA
j_gene: TRBJ1-1
CDR3nt: TGCAGCGTTGAAGGTCGGGTACCTGAAGCTTTCTTT
CDR3aa: CSVEGRVPEAFF

abundance: many
v_gene: TRBV2
d_gene: NA
j_gene: TRBJ1-5
CDR3nt: TGTGCCAGCACCCTCAAAGAAAGCAATCAGCCCCAGCATTTT
CDR3aa: CASTLKESNQPQHF

abundance: medium-sized
v_gene: TRBV12-3/TRBV12-4
d_gene: NA
j_gene: TRBJ1-3
CDR3nt: TGTGCCAGCAGTTTCGGAAACACCATATATTTT
CDR3aa: CASSFGNTIYF

abundance: many
v_gene: TRBV7-2
d_gene: NA
j_gene: TRBJ2-1
CDR3nt: TGTGCCAGCAACGCCTTGAATGAGCAGTTCTTC
CDR3aa: CASNALNEQFF

abundance: few
v_gene: TRBV29-1
d_gene: NA
j_gene: TRBJ1-1
CDR3nt: TGCAGCGTTGATATGGGGTACACTGAAGCTTTCTTT
CDR3aa: CSVDMGYTEAFF

abundance: many
v_gene: TRBV27
d_gene: NA
j_gene: TRBJ1-4
CDR3nt: TGTGCCAGCAGTTTAAGTCCCTCAACTAATGAAAAACTGTTTTTT
CDR3aa: CASSLSPSTNEKLFF

abundance: many
v_gene: TRBV30
d_gene: NA
j_gene: TRBJ2-1
CDR3nt: TGTGCCTGGTCCCGAACAGGTGACAATGAGCAGTTCTTC
CDR3aa: CAWSRTGDNEQFF

abundance: many
v_gene: TRBV12-3/TRBV12-4
d_gene: TRBD2
j_gene: TRBJ2-2
CDR3nt: TGTGCCAGCTGGGCTAGCGGGAAAACGAACACCGGGGAGCTGTTTTTT
CDR3aa: CASWASGKTNTGELFF

abundance: many
v_gene: TRBV5-1
d_gene: NA
j_gene: TRBJ2-1
CDR3nt: TGCGCCAGCGGCCGACTACCTCAGCCCTCCAATGAGCAGTTCTTC
CDR3aa: CASGRLPQPSNEQFF

abundance: many
v_gene: TRBV7-9
d_gene: TRBD1
j_gene: TRBJ1-1
CDR3nt: TGTGCCAGCAGCTTCGGACAGGGTAAAACTGAAGCTTTCTTT
CDR3aa: CASSFGQGKTEAFF

abundance: few
v_gene: TRBV3-1
d_gene: TRBD1
j_gene: TRBJ2-6
CDR3nt: TGTGCCAGCAGCCCCCCGGGACAGGGACTTGGGGCCAACGTCCTGACTTTC
CDR3aa: CASSPPGQGLGANVLTF

abundance: many
v_gene: TRBV19
d_gene: NA
j_gene: TRBJ2-2
CDR3nt: TGTGCCAGTAGTTTGGACGGGAACACCGGGGAGCTGTTTTTT
CDR3aa: CASSLDGNTGELFF

abundance: many
v_gene: TRBV10-2
d_gene: NA
j_gene: TRBJ1-5
CDR3nt: TGCGCCAGCAGTGAGCTGAGGGTTTCCCAGCCCCAGCATTTT
CDR3aa: CASSELRVSQPQHF

abundance: many
v_gene: TRBV2
d_gene: NA
j_gene: TRBJ2-5
CDR3nt: TGTGCCAGCGGGGGGGGCAAGGAGACCCAGTACTTC
CDR3aa: CASGGGKETQYF

abundance: many
v_gene: TRBV27
d_gene: TRBD1
j_gene: TRBJ2-6
CDR3nt: TGTGCCAGCAGTTTATTGGGCAGGGGGCTATCCCTCTCTGGGGCCAACGTCCTGACTTTC
CDR3aa: CASSLLGRGLSLSGANVLTF

abundance: many
v_gene: TRBV27
d_gene: TRBD1
j_gene: TRBJ2-2
CDR3nt: TGTGCCAGCAGTTCCTGGGACAGATCGAACACCGGGGAGCTGTTTTTT
CDR3aa: CASSSWDRSNTGELFF

abundance: many
v_gene: TRBV12-3/TRBV12-4
d_gene: TRBD1
j_gene: TRBJ2-1
CDR3nt: TGTGCCAGCAGGACGACAGGGAGCTCCTACAATGAGCAGTTCTTC
CDR3aa: CASRTTGSSYNEQFF

abundance: many
v_gene: TRBV2
d_gene: NA
j_gene: TRBJ1-1
CDR3nt: TGTGCCGGATCAATTGAGGAGACTGAAGCTTTCTTT
CDR3aa: CAGSIEETEAFF